Sequencing of this TCR beta chain was carried out in a study of identical twins. Study outcomes and limitations: Out-of-frame alpha sequences shared by twins were enriched for low generation probability. Insertions were reduced in abundant cord blood beta clonotypes but not in memory repertoires.

Germline V gene lookup returns CDR1 LGHNA and CDR2 YSLEER. Trimming took 5 bases from V and 9 from J, leaving 14 bases between them. This CDR3 region has 14 residues. This clonotype was found many times. Its antigen is not identified. A universal primer binding site was introduced by template switching. The final cDNA contained unique molecular identifiers. TCRdb called the 5' RACE reads again in MiXCR, with one record for every CDR3 protein. This table has under 350,000 distinct CDR3 sequences, roughly 9.8% appearing once. Healthy Caucasians were all of the donors. These data are also associated with another study on yellow fever vaccine responses in identical twins.

The rearrangement uses TRBV4-3 and TRBJ1-6; the D is unclear. The clonotype comes from a young woman in good health. The material sequenced was CD8+ T cells sorted from blood. CDR3 nucleotides: TGCGCCAGCAGCGAGTCCGGGGTGGGTTCACCCCTCCACTTT. Its translation: CASSESGVGSPLHF.